The entry below describes one T cell receptor beta chain. Its binding antigen is unknown. No per-base quality is available; no much larger clone lies one base away. For CDR1 and CDR2, the germline V gene (reference sequence) lists MNHEY and SMNVEV. The germline ends are 10 bases apart after V is trimmed by 6 bases and J by 1 base. The CDR3 contains 13 residues, cysteine and phenylalanine counted. CDR3 DNA only is kept here, 39 bases in frame from base 1. The data belong to a study of CD8+ T cells in alopecia areata (dated by TCRdb to 2016 to 2019). Context from the whole study: Treated patients were enrolled in an open-label pilot trial of oral tofacitinib at 5 to 10 mg twice daily for moderate-to-severe alopecia areata. Biopsies were taken from tofacitinib-treated patients at baseline and again at 4 and 24 weeks into treatment, and several of those patients also had a later scalp biopsy. The SALT score, which quantifies the percentage of affected scalp surface area, was used to measure disease severity in treated patients. On the human side, TCRbeta sequencing was run on scalp tissue and on sorted CD4+ and CD8+ peripheral blood T cells from healthy controls and from alopecia areata patients with either patchy or totalis/universalis disease. The study used high-throughput TCRbeta sequencing to examine T cell clonal expansion in alopecia areata, in both the C3H/HeJ mouse model and human patients. Scalp clonality was compared across normal scalp (n=4), patchy alopecia areata scalp (n=8), and alopecia totalis/universalis scalp (n=8). immunoSEQ multiplex PCR using 35 Vbeta forward primers and 13 Jbeta reverse primers was used to amplify TCRbeta CDR3 regions. The RNA source kit depended on sample type: the PAXgene miRNA kit for fixed scalp, the miRNeasy kit for PBMCs, and the RNeasy kit for mouse skin. Tofacitinib was administered for 6 to 18 months, and 6 months of follow-up off drug were then conducted to assess delayed response and recurrence. What the research found in general, with its limitations: Unlike mouse skin, where gammadelta T cells dominate, normal human skin contains resident alphabeta T cells that get sequenced too, which complicates analysis of the scalp TCR repertoire. Compared with normal scalp, lesional scalp had higher clonality and more expanded CD8+ clones, particularly in alopecia totalis/universalis, a pattern that suggests antigenic drive. Because the treated cohort was small and had only one nonresponder, larger studies are needed to examine links between baseline CD8+ expansion and response. Tofacitinib significantly lowered scalp clonality and the number of expanded CD8+ clones among the top 100 scalp clones. Many expanded lesional clones persisted in scalp and blood during tofacitinib treatment, which may partly explain relapse after stopping treatment. TCR sequences shared between patients were less clear than in mice, possibly partly because of HLA diversity in the patient population.

Reading the label with the study, this specimen's treatment or condition is: oral pan-JAK inhibitor, 5-10 mg twice daily. Lesional scalp punch biopsies and peripheral blood were collected from alopecia areata patients. PBMCs were separated by density centrifugation and stained for CD3, CD4 and CD8, after which CD4+ and CD8+ T cells were sorted on a FACSAria. The library was produced with the immunoSEQ multiplex PCR assay. For TCR sequencing, RNA was extracted from every sample and reverse transcribed into cDNA to serve as template. First-strand cDNA was synthesized using SuperScript III with a 2:1 mix of oligo-dT and random hexamers. A synthetic immune receptor repertoire was used to measure amplification bias, and any remaining bias was corrected computationally. As for the authors' bioinformatics: Raw reads were preprocessed to remove errors, and CDR3 was defined by IMGT conventions from the conserved cysteine to phenylalanine. Clonality was computed by normalizing Shannon entropy by log2 of the number of productive unique TCRs and subtracting the result from 1. Whether each scalp clone was CD4 or CD8 was inferred by checking scalp TCRbeta sequences against the CD4 and CD8 repertoires from sorted blood. TCRdb took over this immuneACCESS table, retaining in-frame rearrangements with V and J assigned. Such tables are incomplete; in checked studies, under half of the missing clones stem from an unresolved V gene, and the remainder is unexplained. V, J and clone size are those of that table, while D and trimming were read from the DNA. A total of a few hundred thousand clones appear in this sample, about 60% of them only once. The ten largest account for more than 0.85% of the sample.

The rearranged chain carries TRBV27 and TRBJ2-7; TRBD1 is perhaps the D gene, given 5 matching bases. The receptor comes from a human donor with alopecia areata. The material sequenced was CD4+ T cells sorted from blood, taken at week 52, from a patient treated with tofacitinib. At the DNA level, the sequence is TGTGCCAGCAGGCAAACAGGATCCTACGAGCAGTACTTC. Translated, it gives CASRQTGSYEQYF.